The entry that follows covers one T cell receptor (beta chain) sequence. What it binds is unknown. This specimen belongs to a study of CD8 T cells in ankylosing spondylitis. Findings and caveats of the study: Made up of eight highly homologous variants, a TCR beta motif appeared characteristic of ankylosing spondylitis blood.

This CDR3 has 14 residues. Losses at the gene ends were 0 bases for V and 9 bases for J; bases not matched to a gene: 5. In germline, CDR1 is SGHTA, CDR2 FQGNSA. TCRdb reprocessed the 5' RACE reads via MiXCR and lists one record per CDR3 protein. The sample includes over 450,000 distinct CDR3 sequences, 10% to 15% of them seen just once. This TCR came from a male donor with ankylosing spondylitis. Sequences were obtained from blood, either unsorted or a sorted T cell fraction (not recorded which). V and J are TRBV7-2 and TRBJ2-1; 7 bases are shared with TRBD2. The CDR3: CASSLAGGGGEQFF. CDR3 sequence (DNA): TGTGCCAGCAGCTTAGCGGGTGGGGGGGGTGAGCAGTTCTTC.